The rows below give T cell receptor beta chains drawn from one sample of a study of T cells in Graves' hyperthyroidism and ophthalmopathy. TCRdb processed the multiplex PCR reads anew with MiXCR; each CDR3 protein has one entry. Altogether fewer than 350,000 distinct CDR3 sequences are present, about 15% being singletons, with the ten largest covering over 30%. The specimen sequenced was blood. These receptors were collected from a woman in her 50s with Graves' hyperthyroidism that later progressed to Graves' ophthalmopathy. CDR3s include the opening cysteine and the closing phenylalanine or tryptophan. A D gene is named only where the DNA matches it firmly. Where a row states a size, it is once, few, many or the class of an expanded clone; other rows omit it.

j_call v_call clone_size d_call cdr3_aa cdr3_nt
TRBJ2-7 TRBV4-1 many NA CASSRLWGIVYEQYF TGCGCCAGCAGCCGACTGTGGGGGATTGTGTACGAGCAGTACTTC
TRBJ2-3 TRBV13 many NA CASSLRGRSDTQYF TGTGCCAGCAGCTTGAGGGGAAGATCCGATACGCAGTATTTT
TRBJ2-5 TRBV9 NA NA CASSVTGTWRTETQYF TGTGCCAGCAGCGTGACCGGGACGTGGCGGACCGAGACCCAGTACTTC
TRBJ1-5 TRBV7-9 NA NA CASGNQPQHF TGTGCCAGCGGCAATCAGCCCCAGCATTTT
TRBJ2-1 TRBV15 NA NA CATSRDRAHEQFF TGTGCCACCAGCAGAGATCGGGCACATGAGCAGTTCTTC
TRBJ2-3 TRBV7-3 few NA CASSSLNLGVDTQYF TGTGCCAGCAGCTCCTTAAACTTGGGTGTGGATACGCAGTATTTT
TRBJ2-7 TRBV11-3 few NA CASSQRGGNYEQYF TGTGCCAGCAGTCAGAGGGGCGGGAACTACGAGCAGTACTTC
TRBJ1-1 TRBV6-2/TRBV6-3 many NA CASGRAATEAFF TGTGCCAGCGGCCGGGCCGCCACTGAAGCTTTCTTT
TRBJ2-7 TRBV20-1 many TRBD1 CSALGQGNYEQYF TGCAGTGCTTTGGGACAGGGTAACTACGAGCAGTACTTC
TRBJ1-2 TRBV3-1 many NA CASSQVEDNYGYTF TGTGCCAGCAGCCAAGTTGAGGATAACTATGGCTACACCTTC
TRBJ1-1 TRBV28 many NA CASRRGGRDTEAFF TGTGCCAGCAGGAGGGGGGGCCGGGACACTGAAGCTTTCTTT
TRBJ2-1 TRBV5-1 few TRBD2 CASSLVRSAGASYNEQFF TGCGCCAGCAGCTTGGTTCGGTCTGCGGGAGCTTCCTACAATGAGCAGTTCTTC
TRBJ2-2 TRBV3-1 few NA CASSRTKDTGELFF TGTGCCAGCAGCAGGACTAAAGACACCGGGGAGCTGTTTTTT
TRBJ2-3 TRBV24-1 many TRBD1 CATSDRRTGFTDTQYF TGTGCCACCAGTGATCGGAGGACAGGATTTACAGATACGCAGTATTTT
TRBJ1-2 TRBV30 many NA CAWSVAPVGYGYTF TGTGCCTGGAGTGTAGCTCCGGTGGGATATGGCTACACCTTC
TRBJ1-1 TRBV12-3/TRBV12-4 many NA CASSLSGGINTEAFF TGTGCCAGCAGTTTAAGTGGGGGAATTAACACTGAAGCTTTCTTT
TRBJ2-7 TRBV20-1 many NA CSAHKGRGGFPYEQYF TGCAGTGCCCACAAGGGTAGGGGGGGCTTCCCCTACGAGCAGTACTTC
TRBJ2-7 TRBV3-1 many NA CASSQVPGDNYEQYF TGTGCCAGCAGCCAAGTGCCAGGGGATAATTACGAGCAGTACTTC
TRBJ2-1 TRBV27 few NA CASSFLTAKYNEQFF TGTGCCAGCAGTTTTCTGACCGCGAAATACAATGAGCAGTTCTTC
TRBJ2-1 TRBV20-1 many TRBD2 CSARPPGLAGGYEQFF TGCAGTGCTCGCCCCCCTGGGCTAGCGGGTGGTTATGAGCAGTTCTTC
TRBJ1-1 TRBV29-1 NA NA CSFGGGNTEAFF TGCAGCTTTGGCGGAGGGAACACTGAAGCTTTCTTT
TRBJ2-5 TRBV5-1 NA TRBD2 CASSLGLRGRRQETQYF TGCGCCAGCAGCTTGGGGCTTCGCGGGAGGAGGCAAGAGACCCAGTACTTC
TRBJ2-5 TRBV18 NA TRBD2 CASSSGRYF TGTGCCAGCTCTAGCGGGAGGTACTTC
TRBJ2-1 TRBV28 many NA CASSLPTLAPSYNEQFF TGTGCCAGCAGTTTACCGACCCTAGCGCCCTCCTACAATGAGCAGTTCTTC
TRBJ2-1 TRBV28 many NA CASSFGHQRNEQFF TGTGCCAGCAGTTTTGGTCATCAAAGAAATGAGCAGTTCTTC
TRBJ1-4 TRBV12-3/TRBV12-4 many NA CASSLDEKLFF TGTGCCAGCAGTTTAGACGAAAAACTGTTTTTT
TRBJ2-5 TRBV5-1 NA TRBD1 CASSSLQGAGETQYF TGCGCCAGCAGCTCCCTACAGGGGGCGGGGGAGACCCAGTACTTC
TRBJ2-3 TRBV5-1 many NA CASGPQTDTQYF TGCGCCAGCGGTCCCCAAACAGATACGCAGTATTTT